This is a list of T cell receptor beta chains from one sample in a study of cytomegalovirus exposure and HLA in healthy donors. This table comes from immunoSEQ multiplex PCR, and its TCRdb copy is limited to in-frame clones, with some not included. The sample records some 110,000 clones, 73% being singletons. The sample comprised PBMCs. Receptors were obtained from a woman aged 25-40 years in good health and CMV-seronegative. The CDR3 runs from the conserved cysteine through the conserved F or W. D genes are given only for firm matches. Clone size is not always given. Where it is, it says once, few, many or a class for expanded clones.

TRBJ1-2 . TRBD1 TRBV30 TGTGCCTGGAGTTGGAAAGGGGGCAATGGCTACACCTTC CAWSWKGGNGYTF
TRBJ1-2 . . TRBV5-1 TGCGCCAGCGGATCAGGGTATCAAGATGGCTACACCTTC CASGSGYQDGYTF
TRBJ2-7 . . TRBV5-4 TGTGCCAGCAGCTTTTGGCAGGGTTTGAGCGAGCAGTACTTC CASSFWQGLSEQYF
TRBJ1-1 . . TRBV7-2 TGTGCCAGCAGCTTAAACTCTGAAGCTTTCTTT CASSLNSEAFF
TRBJ2-3 . TRBD2 TRBV4-3 TGCGCCAGCAGCCAATTCGGGCGGGGGGTGGGAGATACGCAGTATTTT CASSQFGRGVGDTQYF
TRBJ2-5 once . TRBV6-5 TGTGCCAGCACCCACGATACGAGGGAGACCCAGTACTTC CASTHDTRETQYF
TRBJ2-2 . . TRBV4-3 TGCGCCAGCAGCCAAAGCTACTGGTCGGCGCGGAGGGAGCTGTTTTTT CASSQSYWSARRELFF
TRBJ1-3 . . TRBV27 TGTGCCAGCAAGGGAGCTGGAAACACCATATATTTT CASKGAGNTIYF
TRBJ1-1 . TRBD1 TRBV7-9 TGTGCCAGCAGCAGTTGGACAGGGGCATGGACTGAAGCTTTCTTT CASSSWTGAWTEAFF
TRBJ1-2 . . TRBV28 TGTGCCAGCAATTCCTACAGGGATGGCTACACCTTC CASNSYRDGYTF
TRBJ1-5 . TRBD1 TRBV7-2 TGTGCCAGCAGCCAAGAGGGGACAGCGCGACAGCCCCAGCATTTT CASSQEGTARQPQHF
TRBJ2-1 . . TRBV30 TGTGCCTGGAGGGGGGGATCCCTCCGTGAGCAGTTCTTC CAWRGGSLREQFF
TRBJ1-2 few TRBD1 TRBV5-1 TGCGCCAGCAGCCCGATCCAGACAGGGGGCTATGGCTACACCTTC CASSPIQTGGYGYTF
TRBJ1-2 . TRBD1 TRBV23-1 TGCGCCAGCAGTCCGACAGGGGAAATATATGGCTACACCTTC CASSPTGEIYGYTF
TRBJ2-5 . TRBD1 TRBV5-1 TGCGCCAGCAGCTCGACCAGGTCGGGACAGGGGGTAGGGGAGACCCAGTACTTC CASSSTRSGQGVGETQYF
TRBJ2-1 . . TRBV29-1 TGCAGCGTCGCATTTGGGACTGAATACAATGAGCAGTTCTTC CSVAFGTEYNEQFF
TRBJ1-1 . . TRBV30 TGTGCCTGGAGTTCAAACTTATGTGAAGCTTTCTTT CAWSSNLCEAFF
TRBJ1-5 few TRBD1 TRBV5-1 TGCGCCAGCAGCCCTGGGACAGGACAAAACCAGCCCCAGCATTTT CASSPGTGQNQPQHF
TRBJ2-7 . TRBD2 TRBV5-1 TGCGCCAGCAGCTTATCTAGCGGGAGCCCCTCGTCCTACGAGCAGTACTTC CASSLSSGSPSSYEQYF
TRBJ2-7 . TRBD1 TRBV6-5 TGTGCCAGCAGTTTCCGGGACAGGGGTGTGTGGGAGCAGTACTTC CASSFRDRGVWEQYF
TRBJ1-2 . TRBD1 TRBV18 TGTGCCAGCTCACCTCCTACAGGGGGGGATGGCTACACCTTC CASSPPTGGDGYTF
TRBJ2-7 . . TRBV7-9 TGTGCCAGCAGCTTAGTCGGTCCCAACGAGCAGTACTTC CASSLVGPNEQYF
TRBJ1-4 . TRBD1 TRBV6-1 TGTGCCAGCAGTGGGGGGGGGACAGGGCGTGAAAAACTGTTTTTT CASSGGGTGREKLFF
TRBJ2-1 . TRBD2 TRBV6-1 TGTGCCAGCAGTGAACCCCGCGGGGGAAATGAGCAGTTCTTC CASSEPRGGNEQFF
TRBJ1-1 . . TRBV6-1 TGTGCCAGCAGTCCCCGTGTGCGGTGTGAAGCTTTCTTT CASSPRVRCEAFF
TRBJ1-1 few TRBD1 TRBV6-5 TGTGCCAGCAGTTACGAAACAGGGGTTAACACTGAAGCTTTCTTT CASSYETGVNTEAFF
TRBJ2-7 . . TRBV5-1 TGCGCCAGCAGCTTGACCCTTAGCTCCTACGAGCAGTACTTC CASSLTLSSYEQYF
TRBJ2-2 . . TRBV7-6 TGTGCCAGCAGCTTAGCGGACTCCCGGGTCGGGGAGCTGTTTTTT CASSLADSRVGELFF
TRBJ2-2 few . TRBV7-2 TGTGCCAGCAGCTCAGGACACGTCACCGGGGAGCTGTTTTTT CASSSGHVTGELFF
TRBJ2-1 . . TRBV6-1 TGTGCCAGCAGTGAAGGTCTAGCCCATGAGCAGTTCTTC CASSEGLAHEQFF
TRBJ2-7 . . TRBV30 TGTGCCTGGAGTGAGCTGACAGGGCAGTACTTC CAWSELTGQYF
TRBJ1-3 . . TRBV7-9 TGTGCCACCGTCTCTGGAAACACCATATATTTT CATVSGNTIYF
TRBJ1-1 . . TRBV6-1 TGTGCCAGCAGTGAAGGGTACCGACTCGACACTGAAGCTTTCTTT CASSEGYRLDTEAFF
TRBJ1-2 few TRBD1 TRBV11-2 TGTGCCAGCAGCCCTGAGGCATCCGGGACAGCGTTAAACTTC CASSPEASGTALNF
TRBJ1-6 . TRBD1 TRBV5-1 TGCGCCAGCAGCTTGGCCCGGGACAGGGATTCACCCCTCCACTTT CASSLARDRDSPLHF
TRBJ1-4 . . TRBV7-3 TGTTCCAGCAGCAATCCGGGGGAAAAACTGTTTTTT CSSSNPGEKLFF
TRBJ1-3 . . TRBV5-6 TGTGCCAGCAGCTTGGGGCGGGCCCCTGGAAACACCATATATTTT CASSLGRAPGNTIYF
TRBJ2-1 . TRBD2 TRBV27 TGTGCCAGCAGTGCCCCTAGCGGGAGGCTAAATGAGCAGTTCTTC CASSAPSGRLNEQFF
TRBJ2-3 . . TRBV5-1 TGCGCCAGCAGCTTGGTGCGGGGCACAGATACGCAGTATTTT CASSLVRGTDTQYF
TRBJ1-2 few TRBD1 TRBV6-5 TGTGCCAGCAGTTATGGCAGGGGGCATGGCTACACCTTC CASSYGRGHGYTF
TRBJ2-1 . . TRBV9 TGTGCCAGCAGCCCGGACCCCCAGGGGAATGAGCAGTTCTTC CASSPDPQGNEQFF
TRBJ1-1 . TRBD1 TRBV30 TGTGCCTGGAGTCCCTCCGGGGCAGGGGGAATGAACACTGAAGCTTTCTTT CAWSPSGAGGMNTEAFF
TRBJ1-1 . . TRBV15 TGTGCCACCAGCAGAGTTTTGGGGGCCTATGAAGCTTTCTTT CATSRVLGAYEAFF
TRBJ2-2 . TRBD2 TRBV7-2 TGTGCCAGTGGAGGCGGGGGGGCCACCGGGGAGCTGTTTTTT CASGGGGATGELFF
TRBJ2-5 once . TRBV5-1 TGCGCCAGCAGAACAGGAGAAGAGACCCAGTACTTC CASRTGEETQYF
TRBJ2-5 . . TRBV30 TGTGCCTGGAGCCTACTTGGGAGGTCACTGGCCCAGTACTTC CAWSLLGRSLAQYF
TRBJ2-7 . TRBD1 TRBV6-5 TGTGCCAGCTGCTGGGACAGGCGACCTGGGCAGTACTTC CASCWDRRPGQYF
TRBJ2-3 . TRBD1 TRBV27 TGTGCCAGCAGTTCTCAGGGGGCAGGCCCAGATACGCAGTATTTT CASSSQGAGPDTQYF
TRBJ2-7 few . TRBV6-4 TGTGCCAGCATACAGGGGAGGCCCCCGAACGAGCAGTACTTC CASIQGRPPNEQYF
TRBJ1-4 . . TRBV27 TGTGCCAGCAGTCCTTCCAGAAACGGGAACGAAAAACTGTTTTTT CASSPSRNGNEKLFF
TRBJ2-7 . . TRBV30 TGTGCCTGGAGTTACAGATCCTACGAGCAGTACTTC CAWSYRSYEQYF
TRBJ1-1 . TRBD1 TRBV6-1 TGTGCCAGCAGCCTCGGACAGGGGAACACTGAAGCTTTCTTT CASSLGQGNTEAFF
TRBJ1-2 . . TRBV7-2 TGTGCCAGCAGTCAGGCCGGGGGGGGCTACACCTTC CASSQAGGGYTF
TRBJ2-7 . TRBD1 TRBV2 TGTGCCAGCAGAGTTGTGGGACAGGTCAGCGAGCAGTACTTC CASRVVGQVSEQYF
TRBJ2-1 . TRBD2 TRBV30 TGTGCCTGGAGGCCAACTAGCGGGGGGTCGTACAATGAGCAGTTCTTC CAWRPTSGGSYNEQFF
TRBJ2-2 . . TRBV5-1 TGCGCCAGCAGGGACAAGTTGAGCACCGGGGAGCTGTTTTTT CASRDKLSTGELFF
TRBJ2-3 . TRBD2 TRBV4-2 TGTGCCAGCAGCCGCATCAGGGGGGGACTAGCGCCCCCCGGGGCGGATTCAGATACGCAGTATTTT CASSRIRGGLAPPGADSDTQYF
TRBJ1-2 . . TRBV2 TGTGCCACCGAAACGACTCAGGGTACCCCACGCTATGGCTACACCTTC CATETTQGTPRYGYTF
TRBJ1-5 . . TRBV19 TGTGCCAGTAGTATACTTTTAGGGCAGGGAGGTCAGCCCCAGCATTTT CASSILLGQGGQPQHF